These T cell receptor beta chains were read from a single sample in a study of early stage breast cancer tumors. TCRdb's copy holds only in-frame clones and misses some; the assay was immunoSEQ multiplex PCR. The data show 25,000 to 30,000 clones, about 59% seen once. Material: breast tumor tissue. The receptors were gathered from a person aged 50-59 years with breast cancer. Each CDR3 is given with its conserved first and last residue. The D gene is left open where the match is weak. For some rows the clone size is stated as once, few or many, or as a class when expanded; others skip it.

d_gene	v_gene	abundance	j_gene	CDR3aa	CDR3nt
-	TRBV19	once	TRBJ1-1	CASSIGGNPEAFF	TGTGCCAGTAGTATAGGGGGGAACCCTGAAGCTTTCTTT
-	TRBV18	-	TRBJ1-1	CASSPQRTGSTEAFF	TGTGCCAGCTCACCACAAAGAACAGGGAGCACTGAAGCTTTCTTT
-	TRBV9	-	TRBJ2-1	CASSGASREEQFF	TGTGCCAGCAGCGGGGCTTCTAGAGAAGAGCAGTTCTTC
-	TRBV5-1	once	TRBJ2-6	CASSGELAGANVLTF	TGCGCCAGCAGTGGAGAGTTGGCAGGGGCCAACGTCCTGACTTTC
-	TRBV7-9	-	TRBJ1-5	CASSLEGSNQPQHF	TGTGCCAGCAGCTTAGAAGGGAGCAATCAGCCCCAGCATTTT
TRBD2	TRBV7-3	few	TRBJ2-2	CASSLGLAGNTGELFF	TGTGCCAGCAGCTTAGGACTAGCGGGAAACACCGGGGAGCTGTTTTTT
-	TRBV7-8	-	TRBJ2-2	CASSLDSNTGELFF	TGTGCCAGCAGCTTAGACTCGAACACCGGGGAGCTGTTTTTT
-	TRBV6-5	-	TRBJ1-1	CASSYDGRPRGTEAFF	TGTGCCAGCAGTTACGACGGCAGGCCACGGGGCACTGAAGCTTTCTTT
TRBD2	TRBV15	few	TRBJ2-7	CATSFSGGRYEQYF	TGTGCCACCAGCTTCTCGGGAGGCCGCTACGAGCAGTACTTC
TRBD2	TRBV7-8	-	TRBJ2-5	CASSLGLLAGAQETQYF	TGTGCCAGCAGCTTAGGGCTACTAGCGGGAGCTCAAGAGACCCAGTACTTC
-	TRBV5-1	-	TRBJ2-3	CASSLGGMGGTDTQYF	TGCGCCAGCAGCTTGGGGGGAATGGGAGGCACAGATACGCAGTATTTT
-	TRBV10-1	-	TRBJ2-2	CASRDGNTGELFF	TGCGCCAGCAGGGACGGTAACACCGGGGAGCTGTTTTTT
TRBD2	TRBV7-8	few	TRBJ2-2	CASSSGTSGFTGELFF	TGTGCCAGCAGTTCCGGGACTAGCGGTTTCACCGGGGAGCTGTTTTTT
-	TRBV13	once	TRBJ2-3	CASSLPGVRGDTQYF	TGTGCCAGCAGCCTCCCAGGGGTGAGAGGAGATACGCAGTATTTT
-	TRBV5-4	-	TRBJ2-5	CASSPAGASETQYF	TGTGCCAGCAGCCCCGCAGGGGCTTCGGAGACCCAGTACTTC
-	TRBV10-3	-	TRBJ1-1	CAITDPMNTEAFF	TGTGCCATCACGGACCCCATGAACACTGAAGCTTTCTTT
TRBD2	TRBV4-3	-	TRBJ2-7	CASSPTSGRVYEQYF	TGCGCCAGCAGCCCGACTAGCGGGAGAGTCTACGAGCAGTACTTC
-	TRBV7-9	-	TRBJ2-7	CASSPSPQGPYEQYF	TGTGCCAGCAGCCCGTCCCCCCAGGGCCCCTACGAGCAGTACTTC
TRBD1	TRBV5-1	-	TRBJ2-2	CASSARTGGTGELFF	TGCGCCAGCAGCGCCCGGACAGGGGGCACCGGGGAGCTGTTTTTT
-	TRBV11-3	-	TRBJ2-3	CASSLGGTSTDTQYF	TGTGCCAGCAGCTTAGGGGGAACTAGCACAGATACGCAGTATTTT
-	TRBV19	few	TRBJ1-1	CASKSMNLNTEAFF	TGTGCCAGTAAGTCCATGAACTTAAACACTGAAGCTTTCTTT
TRBD1	TRBV6-5	-	TRBJ1-5	CASSLDRVQPQHF	TGTGCCAGCAGTTTAGACAGGGTTCAGCCCCAGCATTTT
-	TRBV7-8	-	TRBJ2-3	CASSGGASGLTDTQYF	TGTGCCAGCAGCGGGGGGGCTAGCGGATTAACAGATACGCAGTATTTT
-	TRBV6-5	-	TRBJ1-1	CASSWTVSNTEAFF	TGTGCCAGCAGCTGGACAGTATCGAACACTGAAGCTTTCTTT